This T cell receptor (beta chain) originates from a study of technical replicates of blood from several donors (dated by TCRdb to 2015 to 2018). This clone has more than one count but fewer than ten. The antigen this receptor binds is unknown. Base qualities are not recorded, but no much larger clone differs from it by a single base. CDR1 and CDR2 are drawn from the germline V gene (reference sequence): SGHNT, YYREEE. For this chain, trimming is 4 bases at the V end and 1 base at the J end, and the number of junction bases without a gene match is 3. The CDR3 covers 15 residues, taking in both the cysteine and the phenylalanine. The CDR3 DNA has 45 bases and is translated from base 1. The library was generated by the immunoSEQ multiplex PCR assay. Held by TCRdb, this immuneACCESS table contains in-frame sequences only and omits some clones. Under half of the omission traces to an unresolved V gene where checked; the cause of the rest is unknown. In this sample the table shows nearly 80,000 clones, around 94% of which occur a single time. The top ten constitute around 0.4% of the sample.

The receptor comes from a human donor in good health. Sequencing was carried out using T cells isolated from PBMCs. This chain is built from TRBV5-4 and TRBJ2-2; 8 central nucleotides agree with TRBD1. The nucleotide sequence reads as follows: TGTGCCAGCAGCCTAGACAGGGGGAACACCGGGGAGCTGTTTTTT. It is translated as CASSLDRGNTGELFF.